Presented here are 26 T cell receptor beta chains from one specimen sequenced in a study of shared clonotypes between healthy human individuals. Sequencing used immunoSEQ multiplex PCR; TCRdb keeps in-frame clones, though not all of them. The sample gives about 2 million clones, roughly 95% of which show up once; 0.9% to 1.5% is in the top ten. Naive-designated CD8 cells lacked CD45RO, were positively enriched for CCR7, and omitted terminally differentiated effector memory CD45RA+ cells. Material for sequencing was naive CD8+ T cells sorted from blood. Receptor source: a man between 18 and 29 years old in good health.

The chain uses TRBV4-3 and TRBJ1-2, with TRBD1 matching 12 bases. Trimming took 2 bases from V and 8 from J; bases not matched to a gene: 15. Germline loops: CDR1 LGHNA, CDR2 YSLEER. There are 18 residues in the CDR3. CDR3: CASSQRVFRDRGQVGYTF. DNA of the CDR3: TGCGCCAGCAGCCAAAGGGTATTCCGGGACAGGGGGCAAGTCGGCTACACCTTC.

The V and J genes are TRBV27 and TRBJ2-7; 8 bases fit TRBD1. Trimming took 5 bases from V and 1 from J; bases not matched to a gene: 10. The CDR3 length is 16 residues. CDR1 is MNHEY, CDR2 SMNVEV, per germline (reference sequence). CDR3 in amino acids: CASSPSTGALSYEQYF. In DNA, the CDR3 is TGTGCCAGCAGTCCCTCGACAGGGGCTCTTTCCTACGAGCAGTACTTC.

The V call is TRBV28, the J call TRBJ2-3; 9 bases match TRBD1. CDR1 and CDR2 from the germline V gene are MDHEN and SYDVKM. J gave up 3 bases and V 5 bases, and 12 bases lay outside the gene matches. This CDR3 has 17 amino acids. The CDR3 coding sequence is TGTGCCAGCAGTCCCTCCCCGACAGGGGGAATAACAGATACGCAGTATTTT. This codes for CASSPSPTGGITDTQYF.

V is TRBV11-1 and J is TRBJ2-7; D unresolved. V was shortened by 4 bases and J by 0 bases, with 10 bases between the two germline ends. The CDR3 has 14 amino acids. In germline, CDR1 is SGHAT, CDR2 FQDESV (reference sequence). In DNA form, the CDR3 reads TGTGCCAGCAGCTCTCAGGAACTCTCCTACGAGCAGTACTTC. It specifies CASSSQELSYEQYF.

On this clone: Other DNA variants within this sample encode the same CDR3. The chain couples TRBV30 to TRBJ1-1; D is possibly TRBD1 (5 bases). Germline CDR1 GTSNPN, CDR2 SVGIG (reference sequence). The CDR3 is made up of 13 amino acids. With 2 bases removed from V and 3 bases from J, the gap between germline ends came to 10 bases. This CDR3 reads CAWSTGGDTEAFF. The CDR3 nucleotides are TGTGCCTGGAGTACAGGTGGGGACACTGAAGCTTTCTTT.

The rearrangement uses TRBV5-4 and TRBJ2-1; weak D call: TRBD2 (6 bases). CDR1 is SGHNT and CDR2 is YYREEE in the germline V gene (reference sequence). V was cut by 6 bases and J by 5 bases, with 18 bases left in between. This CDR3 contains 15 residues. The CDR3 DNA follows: TGTGCCAGCACCCAGGGCCATGCGGGACACAATGAGCAGTTCTTC. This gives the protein CASTQGHAGHNEQFF.

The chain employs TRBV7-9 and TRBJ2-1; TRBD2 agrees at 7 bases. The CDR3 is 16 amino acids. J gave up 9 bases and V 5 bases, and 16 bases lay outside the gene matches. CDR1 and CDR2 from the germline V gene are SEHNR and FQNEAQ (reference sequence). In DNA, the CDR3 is TGTGCCAGCAGCCTAGGGGACTACCGTTACGACACTGAGCAGTTCTTC. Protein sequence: CASSLGDYRYDTEQFF.

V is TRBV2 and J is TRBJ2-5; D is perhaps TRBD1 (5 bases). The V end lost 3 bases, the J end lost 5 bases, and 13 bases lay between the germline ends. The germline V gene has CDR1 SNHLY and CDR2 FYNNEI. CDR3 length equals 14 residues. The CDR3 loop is CASSDLSGPETQYF. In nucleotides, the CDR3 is TGTGCCAGCAGTGATCTTTCAGGGCCGGAGACCCAGTACTTC.

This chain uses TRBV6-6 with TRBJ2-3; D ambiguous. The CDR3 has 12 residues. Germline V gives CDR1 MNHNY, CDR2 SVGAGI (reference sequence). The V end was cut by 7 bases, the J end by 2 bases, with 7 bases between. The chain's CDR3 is CASTPYTDTQYF. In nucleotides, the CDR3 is TGTGCCAGCACCCCCTACACAGATACGCAGTATTTT.

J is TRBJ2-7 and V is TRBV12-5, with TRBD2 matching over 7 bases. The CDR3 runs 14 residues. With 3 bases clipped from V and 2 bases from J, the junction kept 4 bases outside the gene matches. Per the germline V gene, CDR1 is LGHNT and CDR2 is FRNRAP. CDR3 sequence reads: CASGFGTTTYEQYF. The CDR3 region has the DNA TGTGCTAGTGGTTTCGGGACTACTACCTACGAGCAGTACTTC.

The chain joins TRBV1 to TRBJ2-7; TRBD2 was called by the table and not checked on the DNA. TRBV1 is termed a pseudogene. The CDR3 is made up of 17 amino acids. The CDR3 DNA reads TGCACCAGCAGCCAAGAGGGCGGGGGGATCATGACCTACGAGCAGTACTTC. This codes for CTSSQEGGGIMTYEQYF.

The CDR3 DNA is TGTGCCAGCAGCGATGGGGACAGTTTTTACGAGCAGTACTTC. It translates to CASSDGDSFYEQYF. The chain is built from TRBV9 and TRBJ2-7, with 7 bases fitting TRBD1. The CDR3 is 14 residues long. In germline, CDR1 is SGDLS, CDR2 YYNGEE. The J segment lost 4 bases and the V segment lost 3 bases, leaving 7 bases of the junction unmatched.

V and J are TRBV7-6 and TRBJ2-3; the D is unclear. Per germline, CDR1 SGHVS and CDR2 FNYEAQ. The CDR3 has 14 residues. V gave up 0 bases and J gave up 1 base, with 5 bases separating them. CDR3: CASSLADRTDTQYF. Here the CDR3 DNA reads TGTGCCAGCAGCTTAGCGGATCGCACAGATACGCAGTATTTT.

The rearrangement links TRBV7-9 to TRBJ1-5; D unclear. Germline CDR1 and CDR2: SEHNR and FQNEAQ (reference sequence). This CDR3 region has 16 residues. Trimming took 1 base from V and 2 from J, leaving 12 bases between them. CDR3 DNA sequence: TGTGCCAGCAGCTTAGACGAGGGAGCGGGCAATCAGCCCCAGCATTTT. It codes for CASSLDEGAGNQPQHF.

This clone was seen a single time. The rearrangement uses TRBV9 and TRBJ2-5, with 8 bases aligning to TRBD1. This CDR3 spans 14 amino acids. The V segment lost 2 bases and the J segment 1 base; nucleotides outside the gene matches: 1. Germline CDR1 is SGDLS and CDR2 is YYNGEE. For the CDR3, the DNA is TGTGCCAGCAGCGTCGACAGGGGCCAAGAGACCCAGTACTTC. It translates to CASSVDRGQETQYF.

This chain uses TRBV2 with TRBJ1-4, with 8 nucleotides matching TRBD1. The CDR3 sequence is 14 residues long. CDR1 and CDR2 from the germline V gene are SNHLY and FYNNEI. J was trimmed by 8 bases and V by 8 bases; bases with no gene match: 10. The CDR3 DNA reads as TGTGCCAGCTTCGGACAGGGCGGTAGCGAAAAACTGTTTTTT. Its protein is CASFGQGGSEKLFF.

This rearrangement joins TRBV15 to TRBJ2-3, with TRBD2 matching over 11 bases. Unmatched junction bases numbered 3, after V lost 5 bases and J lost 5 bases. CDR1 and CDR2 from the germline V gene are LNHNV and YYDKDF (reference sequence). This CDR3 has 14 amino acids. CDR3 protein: CATSGGTSGDTQYF. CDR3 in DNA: TGTGCCACCAGCGGAGGGACTAGCGGAGATACGCAGTATTTT. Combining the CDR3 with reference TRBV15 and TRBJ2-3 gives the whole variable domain DAMVIQNPRYQVTQFGKPVTLSCSQTLNHNVMYWYQQKSSQAPKLLFHYYDKDFNNEADTPDNFQSRRPNTSFCFLDIRSPGLGDTAMYLCATSGGTSGDTQYFGPGTRLTVL.

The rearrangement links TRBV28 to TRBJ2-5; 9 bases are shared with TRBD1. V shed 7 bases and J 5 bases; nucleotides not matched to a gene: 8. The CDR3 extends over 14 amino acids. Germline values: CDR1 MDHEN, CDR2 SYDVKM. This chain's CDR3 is CASTLGQGRETQYF. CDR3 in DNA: TGTGCCAGCACCCTAGGACAGGGGAGGGAGACCCAGTACTTC. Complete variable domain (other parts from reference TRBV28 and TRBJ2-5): DVKVTQSSRYLVKRTGEKVFLECVQDMDHENMFWYRQDPGLGLRLIYFSYDVKMKEKGDIPEGYSVSREKKERFSLILESASTNQTSMYLCASTLGQGRETQYFGPGTRLLVL.

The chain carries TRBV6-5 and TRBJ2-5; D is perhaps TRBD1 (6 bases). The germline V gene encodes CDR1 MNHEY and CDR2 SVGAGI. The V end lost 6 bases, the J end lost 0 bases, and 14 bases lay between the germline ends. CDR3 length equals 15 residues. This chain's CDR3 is CASSPDGQNQETQYF. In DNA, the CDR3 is TGTGCCAGCAGCCCCGATGGACAGAACCAAGAGACCCAGTACTTC.

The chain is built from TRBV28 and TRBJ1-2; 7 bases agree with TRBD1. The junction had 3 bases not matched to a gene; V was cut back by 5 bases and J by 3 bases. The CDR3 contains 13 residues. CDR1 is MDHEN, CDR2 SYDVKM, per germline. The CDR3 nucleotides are TGTGCCAGCAGTAGGACAGGATACTATGGCTACACCTTC. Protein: CASSRTGYYGYTF.

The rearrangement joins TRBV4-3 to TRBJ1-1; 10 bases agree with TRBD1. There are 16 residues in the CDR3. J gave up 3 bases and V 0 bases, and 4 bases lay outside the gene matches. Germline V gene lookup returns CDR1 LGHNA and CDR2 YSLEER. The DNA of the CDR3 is TGCGCCAGCAGCCAAGAATTGGACAGGGGGGACACTGAAGCTTTCTTT. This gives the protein CASSQELDRGDTEAFF.

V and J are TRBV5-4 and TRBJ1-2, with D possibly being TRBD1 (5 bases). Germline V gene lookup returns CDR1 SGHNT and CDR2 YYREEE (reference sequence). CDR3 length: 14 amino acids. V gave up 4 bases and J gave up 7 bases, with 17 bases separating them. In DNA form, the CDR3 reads TGTGCCAGCAGCGCGGGACGGACCCAGCTTGGCTACACCTTC. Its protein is CASSAGRTQLGYTF.

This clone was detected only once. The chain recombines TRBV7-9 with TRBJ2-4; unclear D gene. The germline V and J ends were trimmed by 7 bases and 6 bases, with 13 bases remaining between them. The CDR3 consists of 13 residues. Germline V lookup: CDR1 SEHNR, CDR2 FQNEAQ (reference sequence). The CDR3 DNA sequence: TGTGCCAGCACCTCCGTCCTTGGAAACATTCAGTACTTC. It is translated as CASTSVLGNIQYF.

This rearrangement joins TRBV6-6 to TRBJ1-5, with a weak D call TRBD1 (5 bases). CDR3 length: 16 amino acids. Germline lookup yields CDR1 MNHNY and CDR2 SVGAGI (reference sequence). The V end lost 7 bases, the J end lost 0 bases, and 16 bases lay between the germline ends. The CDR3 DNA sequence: TGTGCCAGCATCGGAACAGGCCCTTATAGCAATCAGCCCCAGCATTTT. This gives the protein CASIGTGPYSNQPQHF.

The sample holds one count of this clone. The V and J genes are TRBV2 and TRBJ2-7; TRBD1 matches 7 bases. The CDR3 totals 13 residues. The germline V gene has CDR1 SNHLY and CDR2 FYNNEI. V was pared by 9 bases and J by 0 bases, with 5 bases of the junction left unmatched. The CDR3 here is CARGGPSSYEQYF. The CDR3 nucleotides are TGTGCCAGAGGGGGCCCGAGCTCCTACGAGCAGTACTTC.

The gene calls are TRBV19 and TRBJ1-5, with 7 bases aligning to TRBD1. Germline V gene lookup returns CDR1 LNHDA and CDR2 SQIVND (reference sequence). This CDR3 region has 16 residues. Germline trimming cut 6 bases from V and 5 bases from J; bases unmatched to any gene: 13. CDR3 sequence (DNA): TGTGCCAGTAGCCATGGGATAGGGGGCGAAGATCAGCCCCAGCATTTT. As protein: CASSHGIGGEDQPQHF. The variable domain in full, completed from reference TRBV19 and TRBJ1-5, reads DGGITQSPKYLFRKEGQNVTLSCEQNLNHDAMYWYRQDPGQGLRLIYYSQIVNDFQKGDIAEGYSVSREKKESFPLTVTSAQKNPTAFYLCASSHGIGGEDQPQHFGDGTRLSIL.